This T cell receptor beta chain was documented in a study of shared clonotypes between healthy human individuals. The CDR3 length is 15 residues. Libraries were prepared by immunoSEQ multiplex PCR; TCRdb keeps only in-frame clonotypes and omits some of them. Among about 990,000 clones listed, around 82% were seen once. Sequenced sample: memory CD4+ T cells from PBMCs. Indicated subset: CD45RA-negative fraction. This sequence originates from a man between 18 and 35 years old in good health. Some clones in this sample may be carry-over from other donors' samples. This sequence joins TRBV21-1 and TRBJ1-3. TRBV21-1 is designated a pseudogene. The CDR3 spells CASSACRESGNTIYF. CDR3 bases: TGTGCCAGCAGCGCGTGCCGGGAGTCTGGAAACACCATATATTTT.